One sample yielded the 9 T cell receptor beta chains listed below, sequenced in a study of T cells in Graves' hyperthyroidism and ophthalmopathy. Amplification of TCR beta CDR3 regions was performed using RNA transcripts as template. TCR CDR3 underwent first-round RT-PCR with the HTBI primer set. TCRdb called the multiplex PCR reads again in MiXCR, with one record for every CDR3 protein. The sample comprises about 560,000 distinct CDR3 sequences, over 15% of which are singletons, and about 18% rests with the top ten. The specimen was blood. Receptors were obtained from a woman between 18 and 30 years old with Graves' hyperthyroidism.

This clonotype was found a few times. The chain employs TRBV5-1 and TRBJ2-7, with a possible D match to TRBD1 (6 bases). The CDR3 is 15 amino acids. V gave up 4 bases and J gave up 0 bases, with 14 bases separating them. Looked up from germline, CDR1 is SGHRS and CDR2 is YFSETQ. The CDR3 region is CASSPTDRNSYEQYF. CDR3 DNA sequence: TGCGCCAGCAGCCCCACCGACAGGAACTCCTACGAGCAGTACTTC.

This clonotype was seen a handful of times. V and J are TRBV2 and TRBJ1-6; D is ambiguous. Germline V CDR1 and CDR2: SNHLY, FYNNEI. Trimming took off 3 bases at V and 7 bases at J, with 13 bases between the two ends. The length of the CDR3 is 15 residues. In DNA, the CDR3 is TGTGCCAGCAGTGATCGTCTATTGGGGAATTCACCCCTCCACTTT. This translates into CASSDRLLGNSPLHF.

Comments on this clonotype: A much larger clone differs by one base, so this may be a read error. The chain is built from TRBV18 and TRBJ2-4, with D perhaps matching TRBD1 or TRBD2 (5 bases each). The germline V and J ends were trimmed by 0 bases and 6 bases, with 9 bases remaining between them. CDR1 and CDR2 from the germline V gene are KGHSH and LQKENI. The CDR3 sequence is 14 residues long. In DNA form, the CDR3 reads TGTGCCAGCTCACCACCGGGACGGAGAAACATTCAGTACTTC. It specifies CASSPPGRRNIQYF. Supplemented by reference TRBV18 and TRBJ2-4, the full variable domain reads NAGVMQNPRHLVRRRGQEARLRCSPMKGHSHVYWYRQLPEEGLKFMVYLQKENIIDESGMPKERFSAEFPKEGPSILRIQQVVRGDSAAYFCASSPPGRRNIQYFGAGTRLSVL.

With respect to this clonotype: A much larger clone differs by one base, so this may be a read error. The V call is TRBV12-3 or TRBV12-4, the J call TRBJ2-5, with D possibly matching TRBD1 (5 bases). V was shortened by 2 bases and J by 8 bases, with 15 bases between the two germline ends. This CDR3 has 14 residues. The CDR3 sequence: CASSLSRAGDTQYF. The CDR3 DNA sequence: TGTGCCAGCAGTTTATCCAGGGCTGGAGATACCCAGTACTTC.

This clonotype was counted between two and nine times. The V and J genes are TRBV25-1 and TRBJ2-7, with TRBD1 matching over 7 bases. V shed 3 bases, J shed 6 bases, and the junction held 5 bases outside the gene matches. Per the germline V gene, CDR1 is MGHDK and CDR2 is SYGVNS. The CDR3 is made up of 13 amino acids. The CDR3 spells CASSETGFGEQYF. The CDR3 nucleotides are TGTGCCAGCAGTGAGACAGGGTTCGGCGAGCAGTACTTC.

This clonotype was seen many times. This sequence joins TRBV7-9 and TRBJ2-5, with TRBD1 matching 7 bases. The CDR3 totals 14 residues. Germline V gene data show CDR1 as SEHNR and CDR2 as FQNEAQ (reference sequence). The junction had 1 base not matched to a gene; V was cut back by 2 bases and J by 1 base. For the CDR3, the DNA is TGTGCCAGCAGCTTAACAGGGGCCCAAGAGACCCAGTACTTC. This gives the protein CASSLTGAQETQYF.

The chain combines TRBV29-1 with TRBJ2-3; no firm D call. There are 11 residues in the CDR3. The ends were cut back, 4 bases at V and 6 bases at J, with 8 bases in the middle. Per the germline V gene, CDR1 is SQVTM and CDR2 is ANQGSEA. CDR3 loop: CSVGPLDTQYF. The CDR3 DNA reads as TGCAGCGTTGGACCGTTGGATACGCAGTATTTT.

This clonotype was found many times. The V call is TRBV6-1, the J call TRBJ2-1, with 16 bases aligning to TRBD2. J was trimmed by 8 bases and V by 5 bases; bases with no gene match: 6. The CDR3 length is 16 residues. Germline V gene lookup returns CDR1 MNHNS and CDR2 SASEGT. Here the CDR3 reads CASSSSGLAGGDEQFF. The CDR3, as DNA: TGTGCCAGCAGTTCGTCGGGACTAGCGGGAGGGGATGAGCAGTTCTTC.

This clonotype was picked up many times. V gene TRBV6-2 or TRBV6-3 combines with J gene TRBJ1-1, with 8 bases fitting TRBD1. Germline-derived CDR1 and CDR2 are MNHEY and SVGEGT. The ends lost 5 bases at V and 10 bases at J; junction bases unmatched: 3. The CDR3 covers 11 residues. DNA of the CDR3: TGTGCCAGCAGTCGGACAGGGAGAGCTTTCTTT. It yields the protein CASSRTGRAFF.